A single sample is the source of the 4 T cell receptor beta chains below, sequenced in a study of T-cell reconstitution after alpha-beta-depleted transplantation in children. TCRbeta library preparation incorporated unique molecular identifiers. Using its own MiXCR run on the PCR reads, TCRdb lists one record per CDR3 protein. The repertoire holds some 220,000 distinct CDR3 sequences, with 11% as singletons. Sequences were derived from PBMCs, sampled before TCRalphabeta/CD19-depleted stem cell transplant. Source of these receptors: a child under two years old with acute myeloid leukemia, due to receive a stem cell transplant.

This clonotype showed up many times. J is TRBJ2-1 and V is TRBV12-3 or TRBV12-4; 11 nucleotides align to TRBD2. The CDR3 is 15 residues long. V was clipped by 6 bases and J by 7 bases; unmatched bases: 8. In DNA, the CDR3 is TGTGCCAGCAGCCGTACTAGCGGGAGTGAAAATGAGCAGTTCTTC. As protein: CASSRTSGSENEQFF.

This clonotype was observed at least ten times. The chain links TRBV5-5 to TRBJ2-7; 12 nucleotides match TRBD2. The CDR3 loop spans 18 amino acids. V gave up 3 bases and J gave up 2 bases; unmatched junction bases: 12. CDR1 is SGHKS and CDR2 is YYEKEE in the germline V gene (reference sequence). The DNA for the CDR3 is TGTGCCAGCAGCTCTAGACTAGCGGGAGCGCGCCAAACCTACGAGCAGTACTTC. Protein sequence: CASSSRLAGARQTYEQYF.

This clonotype was found many times. V is TRBV6-5 and J is TRBJ1-2; 8 bases match TRBD1. The CDR3 contains 15 residues. V lost 6 bases to trimming and J lost 4 bases; unmatched junction nucleotides: 10. Per the germline V gene, CDR1 is MNHEY and CDR2 is SVGAGI. CDR3: CASRQDRAPFYGYTF. Written as DNA, the CDR3 is TGTGCCAGCAGACAGGACAGGGCCCCTTTCTATGGCTACACCTTC.

This clonotype was detected many times. This sequence joins TRBV12-3 or TRBV12-4 and TRBJ1-2; no clear D gene. V gave up 2 bases and J gave up 7 bases, with 11 bases separating them. This CDR3 contains 13 residues. The CDR3 reads CASSLKFSPGYTF. The CDR3 DNA is TGTGCCAGCAGTTTAAAATTTTCTCCTGGCTACACCTTC.